This T cell receptor (beta chain) was observed in a study of shared clonotypes between healthy human individuals. Clones were sequenced by immunoSEQ multiplex PCR, and TCRdb holds only the in-frame ones, with some missing. In the table there are about 520,000 clones, 95% to 97% of which are singletons. This clonotype originated in a woman between 25 and 40 years old in good health. The specimen sequenced was naive CD4+ T cells sorted from blood. As for subset: CD45RA+ positively selected.

CDR3 protein: CSARGDYYGYTF. As DNA, the CDR3 is TGCAGCGCCAGAGGGGACTACTATGGCTACACCTTC. The chain carries TRBV29-1 and TRBJ1-2; maybe TRBD1 (5 bases). This CDR3 comprises 12 residues. V lost 7 bases and J lost 3, with 12 bases in between. Looked up from germline, CDR1 is SQVTM and CDR2 is ANQGSEA. Combining the CDR3 with reference TRBV29-1 and TRBJ1-2 gives the whole variable domain SAVISQKPSRDICQRGTSLTIQCQVDSQVTMMFWYRQQPGQSLTLIATANQGSEATYESGFVIDKFPISRPNLTFSTLTVSNMSPEDSSIYLCSARGDYYGYTFGSGTRLTVV.